These 17 T cell receptor beta chains were sequenced from one sample in a study of Ad26.COV2.S vaccination and SARS-CoV-2 variants. The sample's treatment: over 15 received Ad26.COV2.S at low or high dose, single or two shots; about 5 received placebo; per-sample allocation not given. At day 63 after the first vaccine or placebo injection, samples were drawn. Sequenced by immunoSEQ multiplex PCR; TCRdb stores in-frame clones only, minus some. Of some 480,000 clones in the sample, around nine tenths are singletons; the top ten hold 10% to 15%. Sequenced material: peripheral blood, taken in a trial of Ad26.COV2.S vaccine versus placebo. Source of these receptors: a person aged 18-60 years who received the Ad26.COV2.S COVID-19 vaccine or a placebo.

This clone has a handful of counts. The chain employs TRBV2 and TRBJ2-2; TRBD2 is a possible D gene (5 bases). The germline V and J ends were trimmed by 8 bases and 2 bases, with 15 bases remaining between them. The CDR3 covers 15 residues. Germline values: CDR1 SNHLY, CDR2 FYNNEI. In nucleotides, the CDR3 is TGTGCCAGCGCGCCGCTAGCAGGAAACACCGGGGAGCTGTTTTTT. It codes for CASAPLAGNTGELFF.

The chain employs TRBV18 and TRBJ1-2; D not certain. The V end was cut by 2 bases, the J end by 0 bases, with 10 bases between. There are 15 residues in the CDR3. Germline assignment: CDR1 KGHSH and CDR2 LQKENI. Here the CDR3 DNA reads TGTGCCAGCTCACCATCAGTGGCAGCTAACTATGGCTACACCTTC. It translates to CASSPSVAANYGYTF.

The genes are TRBV11-3 and TRBJ2-7; D gene uncertain. The germline V gene encodes CDR1 SGHNT and CDR2 YENEEA. Trimming shortened V by 2 bases and J by 3 bases, and 8 bases separated the two germline ends. This CDR3 contains 13 residues. In DNA, the CDR3 is TGTGCCAGCAGCTTACATGGGGACTACGAGCAGTACTTC. It is translated as CASSLHGDYEQYF.

V usage is TRBV9 and J usage is TRBJ2-2; 12 bases agree with TRBD2. Germline CDR1 reads SGDLS; CDR2 reads YYNGEE. V trimming: 3 bases; J trimming: 7 bases; junction bases outside the gene matches: 7. The CDR3 length is 16 residues. The CDR3, as DNA: TGTGCCAGCAGCGCCCGACTAGCGGGAGTCGGCGGGGAGCTGTTTTTT. Protein sequence: CASSARLAGVGGELFF.

The sample holds a few counts of this clone. This chain connects TRBV5-4 to TRBJ1-2; D perhaps matches TRBD1 (5 bases). This CDR3 contains 14 residues. V lost 0 bases and J lost 3, with 9 bases in between. CDR1 and CDR2 from the germline V gene are SGHNT and YYREEE (reference sequence). The CDR3 DNA is TGTGCCAGCAGCTTGGCAGGGACGGACTATGGCTACACCTTC. Protein sequence: CASSLAGTDYGYTF.

This clone was observed a single time. The chain employs TRBV19 and TRBJ1-4, with D hard to call. Germline V gene sequence: CDR1 LNHDA, CDR2 SQIVND (reference sequence). The length of the CDR3 is 15 residues. V lost 1 base and J 8 bases, leaving 14 bases between the germline ends. The chain's CDR3 is CASSIVGLPREKLFF. CDR3 coding DNA: TGTGCCAGTAGTATAGTCGGTCTGCCGAGGGAAAAACTGTTTTTT.

The chain combines TRBV5-1 with TRBJ2-5; D remains unclear. V lost 0 bases, J lost 4 bases, and 10 bases lay in between. Looked up from germline, CDR1 is SGHRS and CDR2 is YFSETQ. CDR3 size: 14 residues. The DNA of the CDR3 is TGCGCCAGCAGCTTGGGGCCTGCCCCAGAGACCCAGTACTTC. It is translated as CASSLGPAPETQYF.

The chain joins TRBV9 to TRBJ1-4; D unclear. The length of the CDR3 is 17 residues. CDR1 and CDR2 (germline): SGDLS, YYNGEE. Trimming pared 0 bases from V and 2 bases from J, leaving 14 bases between. CDR3 sequence (DNA): TGTGCCAGCAGCGTAGGAACACATGGGGTCACTAATGAAAAACTGTTTTTT. Protein sequence: CASSVGTHGVTNEKLFF.

The chain joins TRBV27 to TRBJ1-2; perhaps TRBD1 as D (6 bases). The CDR3 totals 12 residues. V lost 5 bases and J 9 bases, leaving 13 bases between the germline ends. Germline values: CDR1 MNHEY, CDR2 SMNVEV (reference sequence). The CDR3 loop reads CASSTDRSSYTF. CDR3 bases: TGTGCCAGCAGTACCGACAGGTCGAGCTACACCTTC.

V and J are TRBV2 and TRBJ2-7; 13 bases are shared with TRBD2. CDR1 is SNHLY and CDR2 is FYNNEI in the germline V gene. This CDR3 is 17 amino acids long. J gave up 6 bases and V 9 bases, and 17 bases lay outside the gene matches. CDR3 in DNA: TGTGCCAGTAGGGGAGCCCGCCGGGGACTAGCGGGACTCGAGCAGTACTTC. Its translation is CASRGARRGLAGLEQYF.

The V call is TRBV5-4, the J call TRBJ1-1; 9 bases fit TRBD1. CDR1 SGHNT and CDR2 YYREEE come from the germline V gene (reference sequence). Unmatched junction bases numbered 16, after V lost 4 bases and J lost 12 bases. The CDR3 length is 15 residues. The CDR3 DNA sequence: TGTGCCAGCAGCGTACCGGGACAGGGTCGAAGGGGTCCTTTCTTT. Translating gives CASSVPGQGRRGPFF.

This clone was seen a few times. V gene TRBV30 combines with J gene TRBJ1-1, with D possibly being TRBD1 (6 bases). This CDR3 region has 16 residues. V lost 5 bases to trimming and J lost 8 bases, with 27 bases between them. The germline V gene has CDR1 GTSNPN and CDR2 SVGIG (reference sequence). This CDR3 is CAWVSLSSTGKVEAFF. The CDR3 DNA follows: TGTGCCTGGGTATCACTATCATCCACAGGGAAAGTAGAAGCTTTCTTT.

This chain joins TRBV5-1 and TRBJ1-2; no reliable D call. V lost 7 bases to trimming and J lost 5 bases, with 9 bases between them. The germline V gene encodes CDR1 SGHRS and CDR2 YFSETQ. The CDR3 length is 11 residues. CDR3 nucleotides: TGCGCCAGCGGGGTTGGGTATGGCTACACCTTC. It translates to CASGVGYGYTF.

The chain is built from TRBV19 and TRBJ2-6; D possibly corresponds to TRBD1 (6 bases). The germline V gene has CDR1 LNHDA and CDR2 SQIVND (reference sequence). The CDR3 contains 13 residues. V lost 8 bases to trimming and J lost 3 bases, with 8 bases between them. Written as DNA, the CDR3 is TGTGCCAGTGGGGGCCGTGGGGCCAACGTCCTGACTTTC. Its protein is CASGGRGANVLTF.

The gene calls are TRBV30 and TRBJ1-2; no clear D. The germline V gene has CDR1 GTSNPN and CDR2 SVGIG (reference sequence). V lost 1 base and J 7 bases, leaving 16 bases between the germline ends. The CDR3 runs 14 residues. As DNA, the CDR3 is TGTGCCTGGAGTGCCTCGCCGGGGTTTGGTGGCTACACCTTC. Amino acids: CAWSASPGFGGYTF.

This clone showed up just once. In DNA, the CDR3 is TGTGCCACCTCGCCGGGGAGCCATAGCAATCAGCCCCAGCATTTT. Its protein product is CATSPGSHSNQPQHF. V and J are TRBV24-1 and TRBJ1-5; D gene unclear. Germline CDR1 is KGHDR and CDR2 is SFDVKD. The CDR3 covers 15 residues. Trimming took off 9 bases at V and 0 bases at J, with 14 bases between the two ends.

The chain has TRBV24-1 and TRBJ2-1; 7 bases map to TRBD1. Trimming at V came to 9 bases and at J to 10 bases, leaving 11 bases not matched to a gene. The CDR3 is made up of 13 amino acids. Germline V gene sequence: CDR1 KGHDR, CDR2 SFDVKD. The CDR3, as DNA: TGTGCCACCCAGGGGGTTGAGAGGGGGGAGCAGTTCTTC. This translates into CATQGVERGEQFF.